This T cell receptor beta chain was captured by sequencing in a study of CD8+CD57+ T cells in acquired aplastic anemia (dated by TCRdb to the late 2010s). Concerning the study at large: A mean of around 3 ug of DNA, ranging from 0.2 to 27.4 ug, was extracted from sorted CD4+ and CD8+ cells. A CD8+CD57+ expansion meant a frequency higher than the mean frequency seen in healthy subjects. General findings and caveats noted by the study authors: Nearly 30 CD8+ CDR3 sequences were found in both patients and controls but appeared to be highly expressed in patients and within the immunodominant clones of the patients. CD8+ Simpson's diversity did not differ significantly between patients and healthy controls (P=0.060).

Expansion of CD8+CD57+ cells had been shown by flow cytometry in the patients chosen for sequencing. All patients had severe acquired aplastic anemia diagnosed by International Study of Aplastic Anemia and Agranulocytosis and Camitta criteria. At the time blood was sampled, none of the patients had received any therapy. In the study, sorted CD4+ and CD8+ blood T cells from patients with severe aplastic anemia and from healthy subjects underwent deep sequencing of TCR repertoires. In the USA, patient enrollment took place under clinicaltrials.gov protocols 00001620, 01623167, 00001397, 00071045, 00081523 and 00961064. Ficoll-Paque density gradient centrifugation was used to isolate peripheral blood mononuclear cells. Before DNA extraction, CD4+ and CD8+ T cells were sorted with FACS or magnetic beads. Concerning this clonotype: Its antigen specificity is not known. There are no base qualities to consult, and no much larger clone falls within one base.

Genomic DNA served as template for TCR beta VDJ combination and CDR3 sequence profiling. An Illumina HiSeq 2000 was the platform used for TCR repertoire sequencing. The study's processing was this. TRBV/TRBJ rearrangement plots, CDR3 size and DJ length profiles, and Simpson's diversity index were used to evaluate the repertoires. The immunodominant clone was defined as the most abundant DNA sequence in deep sequencing data. CDR3 amino acid sequences were checked for sharing across subjects and were also compared against the VDJdb database and published repertoires. Using fastp trimming at Q25 and MiXCR clonotype assembly, TCRdb reanalyzed the public sequencing data and kept in-frame beta chains. Rows are combined by CDR3 protein, so each entry shows the most common genes and DNA. What appears here as the V and J calls and clone size reflects TCRdb's work, not the paper's. The sample includes roughly 200,000 distinct CDR3 sequences, with nearly 65% observed a single time. The ten largest account for about 42% of the sample.

Material: sorted CD4+, CD8+, or CD8+CD57+ T cells (not recorded which) from PBMCs. The receptor was derived from a human donor with aplastic anemia.

The DNA sequence follows: TGTGCCAGCAGCCCGGACATCGCCGAGACCCAGTACTTC. This yields the protein CASSPDIAETQYF. The chain joins TRBV7-3 to TRBJ2-5; the D gene is perhaps TRBD1, from 5 matching bases. Taken from cysteine to phenylalanine, the CDR3 has 13 residues. Only the CDR3 DNA stays, 39 bases, in frame from base 1. CDR1 and CDR2 (SGHTA, FQGTGA) derive from the germline V gene. The germline ends are 12 bases apart after V is trimmed by 5 bases and J by 5 bases. With the portions outside the CDR3 filled from the reference TRBV7-3 and TRBJ2-5 genes, the complete variable region becomes GAGVSQTPSNKVTEKGKYVELRCDPISGHTALYWYRQSLGQGPEFLIYFQGTGAADDSGLPNDRFFAVRPEGSVSTLKIQRTERGDSAVYLCASSPDIAETQYFGPGTRLLVL.